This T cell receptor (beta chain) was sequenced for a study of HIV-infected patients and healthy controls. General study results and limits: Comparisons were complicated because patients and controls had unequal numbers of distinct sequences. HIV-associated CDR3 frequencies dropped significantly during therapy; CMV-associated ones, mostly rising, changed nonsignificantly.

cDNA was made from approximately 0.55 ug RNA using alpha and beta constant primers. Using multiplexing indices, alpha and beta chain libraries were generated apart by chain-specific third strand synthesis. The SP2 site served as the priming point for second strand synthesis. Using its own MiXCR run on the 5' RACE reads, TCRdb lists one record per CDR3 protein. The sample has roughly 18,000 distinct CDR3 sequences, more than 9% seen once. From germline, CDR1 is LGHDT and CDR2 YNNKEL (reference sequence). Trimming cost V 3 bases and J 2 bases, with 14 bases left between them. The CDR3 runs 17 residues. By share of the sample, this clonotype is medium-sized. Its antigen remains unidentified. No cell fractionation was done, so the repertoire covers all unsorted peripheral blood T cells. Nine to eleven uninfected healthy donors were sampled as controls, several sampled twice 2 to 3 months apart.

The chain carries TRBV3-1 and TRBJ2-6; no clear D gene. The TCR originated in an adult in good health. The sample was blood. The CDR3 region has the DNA TGTGCCAGCAGCCACAAAAGGGTGGCTGCTGGGGCCAACGTCCTGACTTTC. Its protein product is CASSHKRVAAGANVLTF.